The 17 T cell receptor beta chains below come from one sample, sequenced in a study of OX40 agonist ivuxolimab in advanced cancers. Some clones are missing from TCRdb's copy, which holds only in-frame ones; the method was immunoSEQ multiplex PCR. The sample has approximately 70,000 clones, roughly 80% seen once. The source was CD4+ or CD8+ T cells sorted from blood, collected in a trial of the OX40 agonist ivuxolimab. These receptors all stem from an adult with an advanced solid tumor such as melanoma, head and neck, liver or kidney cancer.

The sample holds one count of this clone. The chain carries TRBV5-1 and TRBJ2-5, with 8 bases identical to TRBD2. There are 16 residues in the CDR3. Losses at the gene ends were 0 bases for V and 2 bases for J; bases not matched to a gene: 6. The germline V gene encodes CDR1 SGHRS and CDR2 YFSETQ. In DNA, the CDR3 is TGCGCCAGCAGCTTGGGGGATAGCGGGGTGCAAGAGACCCAGTACTTC. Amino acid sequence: CASSLGDSGVQETQYF. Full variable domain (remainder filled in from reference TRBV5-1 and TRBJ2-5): KAGVTQTPRYLIKTRGQQVTLSCSPISGHRSVSWYQQTPGQGLQFLFEYFSETQRNKGNFPGRFSGRQFSNSRSEMNVSTLELGDSALYLCASSLGDSGVQETQYFGPGTRLLVL.

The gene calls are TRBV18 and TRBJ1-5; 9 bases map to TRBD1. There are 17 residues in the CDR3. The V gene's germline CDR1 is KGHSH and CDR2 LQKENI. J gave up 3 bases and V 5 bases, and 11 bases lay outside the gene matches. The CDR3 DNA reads TGTGCCAGCTCATCGGACAGGGGCATAAGCAACAATCAGCCCCAGCATTTT. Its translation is CASSSDRGISNNQPQHF.

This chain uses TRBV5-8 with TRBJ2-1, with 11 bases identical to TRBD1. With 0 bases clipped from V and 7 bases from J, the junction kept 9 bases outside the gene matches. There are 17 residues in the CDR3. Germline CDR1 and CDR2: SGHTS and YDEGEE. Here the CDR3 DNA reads TGTGCCAGCAGCTTGGTCGGAGGGACAGGGGGTCGGAATGAGCAGTTCTTC. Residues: CASSLVGGTGGRNEQFF.

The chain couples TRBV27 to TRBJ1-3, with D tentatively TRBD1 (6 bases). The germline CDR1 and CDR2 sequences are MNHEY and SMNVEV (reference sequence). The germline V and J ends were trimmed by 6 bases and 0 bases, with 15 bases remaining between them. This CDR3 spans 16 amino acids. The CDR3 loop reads CASSRGGADSGNTIYF. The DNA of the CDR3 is TGTGCCAGCAGCCGGGGGGGGGCCGACTCTGGAAACACCATATATTTT.

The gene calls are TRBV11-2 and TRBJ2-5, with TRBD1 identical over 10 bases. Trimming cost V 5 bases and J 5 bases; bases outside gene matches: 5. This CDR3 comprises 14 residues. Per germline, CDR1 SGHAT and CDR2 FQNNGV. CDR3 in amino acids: CASSATGGIETQYF. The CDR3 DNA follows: TGTGCCAGCAGCGCGACAGGGGGCATCGAGACCCAGTACTTC.

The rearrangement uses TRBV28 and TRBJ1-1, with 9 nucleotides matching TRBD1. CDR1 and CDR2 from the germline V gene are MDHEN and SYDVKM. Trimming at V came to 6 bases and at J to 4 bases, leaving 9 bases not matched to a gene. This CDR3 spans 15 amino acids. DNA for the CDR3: TGTGCCAGCAGCCATGCCGGGACAGGGATCACTGAAGCTTTCTTT. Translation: CASSHAGTGITEAFF.

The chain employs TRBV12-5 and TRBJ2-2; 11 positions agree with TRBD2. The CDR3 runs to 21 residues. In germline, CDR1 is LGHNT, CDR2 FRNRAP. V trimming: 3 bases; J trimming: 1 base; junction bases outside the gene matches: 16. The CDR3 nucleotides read TGTGCTAGTGGTTTAGCAGGTACGGTCACTAGCGGGAGCATGAACACCGGGGAGCTGTTTTTT. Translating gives CASGLAGTVTSGSMNTGELFF.

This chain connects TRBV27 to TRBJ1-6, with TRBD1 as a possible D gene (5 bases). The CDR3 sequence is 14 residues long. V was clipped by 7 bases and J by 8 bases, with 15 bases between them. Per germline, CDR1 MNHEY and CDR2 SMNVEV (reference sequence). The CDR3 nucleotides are TGTGCCAGCATGAGGGGTCTTCCGTATTCACCCCTCCACTTT. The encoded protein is CASMRGLPYSPLHF.

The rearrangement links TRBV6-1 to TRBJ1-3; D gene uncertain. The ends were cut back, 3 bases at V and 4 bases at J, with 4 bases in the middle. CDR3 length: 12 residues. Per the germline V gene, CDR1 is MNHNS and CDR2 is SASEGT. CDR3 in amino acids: CASSDPGNTIYF. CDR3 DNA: TGTGCCAGCAGTGATCCCGGAAACACCATATATTTT.

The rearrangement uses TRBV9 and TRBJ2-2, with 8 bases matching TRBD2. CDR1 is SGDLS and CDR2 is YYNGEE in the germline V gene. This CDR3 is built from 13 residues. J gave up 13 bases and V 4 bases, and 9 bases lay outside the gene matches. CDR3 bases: TGTGCCAGCAGCCCCGGGGGCGGGAGGATGCTGTTTTTT. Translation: CASSPGGGRMLFF.

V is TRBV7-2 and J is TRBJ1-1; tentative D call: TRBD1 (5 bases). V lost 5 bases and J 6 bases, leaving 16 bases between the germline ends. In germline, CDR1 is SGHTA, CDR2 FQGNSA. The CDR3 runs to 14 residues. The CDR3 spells CASSARSGGAEAFF. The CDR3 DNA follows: TGTGCCAGCAGCGCCCGCTCGGGGGGGGCTGAAGCTTTCTTT.

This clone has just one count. The CDR3 sequence: CASSIGRADEQYF. CDR3 sequence (DNA): TGTGCCAGTAGTATAGGCAGGGCCGACGAGCAGTACTTC. The chain carries TRBV19 and TRBJ2-7, with D perhaps TRBD1 (5 bases). This CDR3 is built from 13 residues. CDR1 and CDR2 (germline): LNHDA, SQIVND (reference sequence). V was trimmed by 1 base and J by 5 bases, leaving 9 bases between them.

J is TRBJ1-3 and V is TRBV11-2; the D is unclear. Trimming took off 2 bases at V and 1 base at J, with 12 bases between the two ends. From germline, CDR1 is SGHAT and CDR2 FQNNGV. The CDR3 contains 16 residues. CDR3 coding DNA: TGTGCCAGCAGCTTATATATCCGGGAATCTGGAAACACCATATATTTT. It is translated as CASSLYIRESGNTIYF. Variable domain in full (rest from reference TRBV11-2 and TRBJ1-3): EAGVAQSPRYKIIEKRQSVAFWCNPISGHATLYWYQQILGQGPKLLIQFQNNGVVDDSQLPKDRFSAERLKGVDSTLKIQPAKLEDSAVYLCASSLYIRESGNTIYFGEGSWLTVV.

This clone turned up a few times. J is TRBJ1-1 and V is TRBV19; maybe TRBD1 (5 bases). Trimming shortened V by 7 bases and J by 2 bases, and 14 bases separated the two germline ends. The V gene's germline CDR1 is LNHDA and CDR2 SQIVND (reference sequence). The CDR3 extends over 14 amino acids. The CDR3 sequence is CASKSETDNTEAFF. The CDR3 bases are TGTGCCAGTAAATCAGAGACAGACAACACTGAAGCTTTCTTT. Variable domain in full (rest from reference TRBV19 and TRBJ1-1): DGGITQSPKYLFRKEGQNVTLSCEQNLNHDAMYWYRQDPGQGLRLIYYSQIVNDFQKGDIAEGYSVSREKKESFPLTVTSAQKNPTAFYLCASKSETDNTEAFFGQGTRLTVV.

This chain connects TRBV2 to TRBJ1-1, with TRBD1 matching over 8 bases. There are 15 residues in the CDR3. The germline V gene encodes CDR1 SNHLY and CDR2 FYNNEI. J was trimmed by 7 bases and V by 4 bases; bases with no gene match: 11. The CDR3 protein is CASSAIRGREGEAFF. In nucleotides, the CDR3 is TGTGCCAGCAGTGCGATCAGGGGGCGCGAGGGTGAAGCTTTCTTT.

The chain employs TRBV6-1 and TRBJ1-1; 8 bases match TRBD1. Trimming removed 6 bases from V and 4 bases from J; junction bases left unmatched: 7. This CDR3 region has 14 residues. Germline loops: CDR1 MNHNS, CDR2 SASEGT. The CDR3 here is CASSQTGVGTEAFF. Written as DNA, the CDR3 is TGTGCCAGCAGCCAGACAGGGGTTGGCACTGAAGCTTTCTTT.

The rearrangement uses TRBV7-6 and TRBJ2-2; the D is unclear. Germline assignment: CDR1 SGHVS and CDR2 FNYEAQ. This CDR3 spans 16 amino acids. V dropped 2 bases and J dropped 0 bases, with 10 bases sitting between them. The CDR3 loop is CASSLRGQSNTGELFF. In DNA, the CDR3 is TGTGCCAGCAGCTTAAGAGGCCAGTCGAACACCGGGGAGCTGTTTTTT. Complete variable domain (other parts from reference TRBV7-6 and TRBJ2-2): GAGVSQSPRYKVTKRGQDVALRCDPISGHVSLYWYRQALGQGPEFLTYFNYEAQQDKSGLPNDRFSAERPEGSISTLTIQRTEQRDSAMYRCASSLRGQSNTGELFFGEGSRLTVL.